The clone carrying this T cell receptor beta chain appeared a few times. Its antigen is as yet unknown. Extracted RNA was reverse transcribed into cDNA, the sequencing template. This table comes from immunoSEQ multiplex PCR, and its TCRdb copy is limited to in-frame clones, with some not included. The data show 120,000 to 150,000 clones, roughly 58% seen once. V lost 2 bases and J lost 1; bases outside the gene matches: 8. CDR3 size: 16 residues. Germline V gene lookup returns CDR1 SQVTM and CDR2 ANQGSEA. The sorting of PBMCs gave CD4+ and CD8+ T cells. This sample was included in a study of CD8+ T cells in alopecia areata. The study's findings and limits: Sequence data from scalp samples additionally include resident alphabeta T cells of normal skin. Lesional scalp, especially alopecia totalis/universalis, showed higher clonality than normal scalp. Possibly because of HLA-related factors, TCR sharing was less clear across patients than in mice.

This TCR came from a human donor in good health. V usage is TRBV29-1 and J usage is TRBJ2-1, with 7 bases lining up with TRBD2. Input material: CD8+ T cells sorted from blood. CDR3 DNA: TGCAGCGTTGAATTGGGCGGGAGTGGTTCCTACAATGAGCAGTTCTTC. It specifies CSVELGGSGSYNEQFF.